The 11 T cell receptor beta chains given below trace back to one sample, sequenced in a study of blood T cells in healthy people across ages. With a J-beta primer mix and a sample-barcoded 5' primer, a second PCR ran about 7 to 12 cycles. TCRdb processed the 5' RACE reads anew with MiXCR; each CDR3 protein has one entry. Altogether hundreds of thousands of distinct CDR3 sequences are present, roughly two fifths being singletons, with the ten largest covering less than 25%. Sequencing was done on a sample of blood. All receptors derive from a woman in her fifties or sixties in good health.

This clonotype has just a few counts. The J gene is TRBJ2-3, the V gene TRBV5-1, with 7 positions matching TRBD2. The ends lost 5 bases at V and 4 bases at J; junction bases unmatched: 10. Germline values: CDR1 SGHRS, CDR2 YFSETQ. This CDR3 spans 15 amino acids. CDR3 coding DNA: TGCGCCAGCAGTCTGGGGGGGGTTCTGGCAGATACGCAGTATTTT. Protein sequence: CASSLGGVLADTQYF.

Comment on this clonotype: At one of its ends the junction is not consistent with the germline gene, which may arise from a read error. The gene calls are TRBV27 and TRBJ2-4, with no clear D. This CDR3 is 18 amino acids long. Germline V gene data show CDR1 as MNHEY and CDR2 as SMNVEV (reference sequence). The CDR3 loop is CAGSLRWRQAGAKNIQYF. The CDR3 DNA reads as TGTGCCGGCAGTTTGAGGTGGCGGCAGGCCGGCGCCAAAAACATTCAGTACTTC.

Only a few counts were recorded for this clonotype. The rearrangement links TRBV7-3 to TRBJ2-1, with 8 bases matching TRBD2. The CDR3 extends over 16 amino acids. J gave up 9 bases and V 1 base, and 11 bases lay outside the gene matches. Looked up from germline, CDR1 is SGHTA and CDR2 is FQGTGA. The CDR3 region has the DNA TGTGCCAGCAGCTTAATGAAAGTGGCGGGGGGTGGTGAGCAGTTCTTC. It encodes CASSLMKVAGGGEQFF.

The chain employs TRBV19 and TRBJ2-7; weak D call: TRBD1 (6 bases). Trimming took 3 bases from V and 5 from J, leaving 17 bases between them. The CDR3 loop spans 15 amino acids. Germline V lookup: CDR1 LNHDA, CDR2 SQIVND (reference sequence). CDR3 bases: TGTGCCAGTAGTATGTGGTCCGACAGGACCCACGAGCAGTACTTC. It encodes CASSMWSDRTHEQYF. The complete variable domain, with remaining parts taken from reference TRBV19 and TRBJ2-7, reads DGGITQSPKYLFRKEGQNVTLSCEQNLNHDAMYWYRQDPGQGLRLIYYSQIVNDFQKGDIAEGYSVSREKKESFPLTVTSAQKNPTAFYLCASSMWSDRTHEQYFGPGTRLTVT.

This clonotype was seen a handful of times. V usage is TRBV7-2 and J usage is TRBJ2-7, with TRBD2 matching over 7 bases. The CDR3 runs to 15 residues. Germline assignment: CDR1 SGHTA and CDR2 FQGNSA. Germline trimming cut 3 bases from V and 0 bases from J; bases unmatched to any gene: 5. CDR3 amino acids: CASSFWGGVSYEQYF. DNA for the CDR3: TGTGCCAGCAGCTTTTGGGGGGGGGTCTCCTACGAGCAGTACTTC. Supplemented by reference TRBV7-2 and TRBJ2-7, the full variable domain reads GAGVSQSPSNKVTEKGKDVELRCDPISGHTALYWYRQSLGQGLEFLIYFQGNSAPDKSGLPSDRFSAERTGGSVSTLTIQRTQQEDSAVYLCASSFWGGVSYEQYFGPGTRLTVT.

The chain joins TRBV12-3 or TRBV12-4 to TRBJ1-1; D gene uncertain. V was trimmed by 3 bases and J by 8 bases, leaving 7 bases between them. CDR3 length: 11 amino acids. The CDR3 spells CASSFKREAFF. The DNA for the CDR3 is TGTGCCAGCAGTTTTAAGAGGGAAGCTTTCTTT.

This sequence joins TRBV30 and TRBJ1-6; the D gene is possibly TRBD1 (5 bases). CDR1 GTSNPN and CDR2 SVGIG come from the germline V gene (reference sequence). V shed 1 base and J shed 11 bases, with 15 bases lying between them. The CDR3 covers 14 residues. CDR3 loop: CAWSEGLPGPPLHF. The CDR3 DNA sequence: TGTGCCTGGAGTGAGGGACTGCCCGGGCCACCCCTCCACTTT.

The chain links TRBV4-2 to TRBJ2-3; 13 nucleotides align to TRBD2. The CDR3 has 20 amino acids. The junction had 12 bases not matched to a gene; V was cut back by 3 bases and J by 0 bases. Germline V gene lookup returns CDR1 LGHNA and CDR2 YNFKEQ. CDR3 sequence reads: CASSQKTGLAGEFSTDTQYF. CDR3 nucleotide sequence: TGTGCCAGCAGCCAGAAGACCGGACTAGCGGGAGAGTTCAGCACAGATACGCAGTATTTT.

Concerning this clonotype: One junction end disagrees with the germline gene, perhaps due to a read error. The V and J genes are TRBV20-1 and TRBJ2-5; 8 positions match TRBD1. Germline V gene lookup returns CDR1 DFQATT and CDR2 SNEGSKA (reference sequence). This CDR3 contains 15 residues. The DNA for the CDR3 is TGCAGTGCTAGTCCCACAGGGGGGCTGAAAGAGGCCCAGTACTTC. As protein: CSASPTGGLKEAQYF.

This clonotype was counted between two and nine times. This rearrangement joins TRBV10-3 to TRBJ2-1, with 8 nucleotides matching TRBD1. V shed 6 bases, J shed 13 bases, and the junction held 8 bases outside the gene matches. The CDR3 is 12 amino acids. In germline, CDR1 is ENHRY, CDR2 SYGVKD. CDR3 in DNA: TGTGCCATCAGCCCGGGACAGGCCGACCAGTTCTTC. It translates to CAISPGQADQFF.

This sequence joins TRBV6-1 and TRBJ1-1, with TRBD1 matching 11 bases. After removal of 5 bases from V and 4 bases from J, the junction contained 12 bases not matched to a gene. The CDR3 has 17 amino acids. CDR1 is MNHNS and CDR2 is SASEGT in the germline V gene. The CDR3 DNA is TGTGCCAGCAGTCCTCGGACAGGGGGCGTGGAGGTCACTGAAGCTTTCTTT. It codes for CASSPRTGGVEVTEAFF.